This T cell receptor (beta chain) was sequenced for a study of blood T cell repertoires in COVID-19. The CDR3 has 14 residues. V was clipped by 0 bases and J by 5 bases, with 10 bases between them. Germline V gene sequence: CDR1 ENHRY, CDR2 SYGVKD. This table comes from immunoSEQ multiplex PCR, and its TCRdb copy is limited to in-frame clones, with some not included. The sample has fewer than 200,000 clones; about three quarters are singletons. The receptor's source is a man in his sixties with acute or convalescent COVID-19. The rearrangement uses TRBV10-3 and TRBJ1-1; D gene unclear. Source material: peripheral blood. The CDR3 bases are TGTGCCATCAGTGAGTCCTCTAGAAGGACTGAAGCTTTCTTT. As protein: CAISESSRRTEAFF.